This paragraph covers one T cell receptor (beta chain) sequence. Its target is unknown. The entry originates in a study of cytotoxic CD8 clonotypes in ibrutinib-treated CLL. Study as a whole: The response samples were taken once patients had been treated for a median of about 12 months, range 6 to 36. Overall study results and limits: Sampling times (in sustained-remission versus progressing patients) were not the same.

The CDR3 covers 16 residues. Trimming removed 0 bases from V and 0 bases from J; junction bases left unmatched: 4. Per germline, CDR1 MGHRA and CDR2 YSYEKL. For TCR beta libraries, about 2 micrograms of genomic DNA were obtained from cryopreserved PBMCs. T cells were sequenced at a targeted depth of 1 in 200,000 to 1 in 1 million. The assay was immunoSEQ multiplex PCR, and TCRdb's table has in-frame clones only and misses some. The sample yields about 68,000 clones, about 64% seen once. This receptor was identified in a human donor with chronic lymphocytic leukemia. The chain is built from TRBV4-1 and TRBJ1-1; 7 bases match TRBD1. The sequencing used PBMCs, collected after 12 months of ibrutinib treatment. The CDR3 DNA sequence: TGCGCCAGCAGCCAAGAGGTCAGGGGGGTGAACACTGAAGCTTTCTTT. It encodes CASSQEVRGVNTEAFF.